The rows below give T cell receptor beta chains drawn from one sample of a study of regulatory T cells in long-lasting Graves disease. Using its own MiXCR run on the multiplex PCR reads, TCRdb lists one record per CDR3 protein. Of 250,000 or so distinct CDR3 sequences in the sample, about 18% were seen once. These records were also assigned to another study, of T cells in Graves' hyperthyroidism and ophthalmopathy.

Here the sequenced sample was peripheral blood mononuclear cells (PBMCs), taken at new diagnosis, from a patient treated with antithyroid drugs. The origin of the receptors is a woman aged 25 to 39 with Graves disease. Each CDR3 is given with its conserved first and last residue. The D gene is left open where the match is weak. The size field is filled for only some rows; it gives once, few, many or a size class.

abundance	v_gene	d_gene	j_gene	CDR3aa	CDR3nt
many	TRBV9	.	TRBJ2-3	CASSVGNGGPTDTQYF	TGTGCCAGCAGCGTAGGAAACGGGGGGCCGACAGATACGCAGTATTTT
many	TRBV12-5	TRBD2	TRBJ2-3	CAVPAGGYTDTQYF	TGTGCCGTCCCCGCCGGGGGGTACACAGATACGCAGTATTTT
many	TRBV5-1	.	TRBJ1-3	CASSLDVAGNTIYF	TGCGCCAGCAGCTTGGATGTAGCCGGAAACACCATATATTTT
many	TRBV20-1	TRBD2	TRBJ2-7	CSARDPASGGTYEQYF	TGCAGTGCTAGAGATCCCGCTAGCGGGGGTACCTACGAGCAGTACTTC
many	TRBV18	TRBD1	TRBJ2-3	CASSMTGARTDTQYF	TGTGCCAGCTCAATGACAGGGGCGAGGACAGATACGCAGTATTTT
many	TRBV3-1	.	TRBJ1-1	CASSHGIIRSDTEAFF	TGTGCCAGCAGCCACGGCATCATCCGTTCGGACACTGAAGCTTTCTTT
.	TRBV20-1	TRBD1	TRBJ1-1	CSAPPGQGARTEAFF	TGCAGTGCTCCCCCGGGACAGGGGGCGCGGACTGAAGCTTTCTTT
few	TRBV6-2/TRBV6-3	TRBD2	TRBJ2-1	CASSWTSGGAFFQFF	TGTGCCAGCAGTTGGACTAGCGGGGGGGCCTTTTTCCAGTTCTTC
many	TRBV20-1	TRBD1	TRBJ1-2	CSAPQGTYGYTF	TGCAGTGCCCCACAGGGGACCTATGGCTACACCTTC
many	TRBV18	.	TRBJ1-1	CASSTGTEAFF	TGTGCCAGCTCAACCGGGACAGAAGCTTTCTTT
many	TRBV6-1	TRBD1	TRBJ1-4	CASSRAGTGHEKLFF	TGTGCCAGCAGTAGAGCCGGGACAGGACATGAAAAACTGTTTTTT
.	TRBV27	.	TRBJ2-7	CASSLGYAYEQYF	TGTGCCAGCAGTTTAGGGTATGCATACGAGCAGTACTTC
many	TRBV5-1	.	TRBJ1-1	CASSLVGDLNTEAFF	TGCGCCAGCAGCTTGGTGGGGGACTTGAACACTGAAGCTTTCTTT
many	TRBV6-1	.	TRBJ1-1	CASSPLGGNTEAFF	TGTGCCAGCAGCCCTCTAGGGGGGAACACTGAAGCTTTCTTT
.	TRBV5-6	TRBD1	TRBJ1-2	CASSDRGTGNYGYAF	TGTGCCAGCAGCGACCGCGGGACAGGGAACTATGGCTACGCCTTC
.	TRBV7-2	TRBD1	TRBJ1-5	CASSLRQGVEQPQHF	TGTGCCAGCAGCTTACGCCAGGGGGTAGAGCAGCCCCAGCATTTT
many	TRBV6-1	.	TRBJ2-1	CASSAGSNEQFF	TGTGCCAGCAGCGCAGGGTCCAATGAGCAGTTCTTC
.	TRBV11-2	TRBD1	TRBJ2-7	CASSLKGGQGFYEQYF	TGTGCCAGCAGCCTAAAGGGAGGACAGGGATTCTACGAGCAGTACTTC
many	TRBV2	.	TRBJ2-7	CASMDALDEQYF	TGTGCCAGCATGGACGCGTTAGACGAGCAGTACTTC
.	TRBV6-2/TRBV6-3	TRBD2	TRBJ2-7	CASSYLTSGSDYEQYF	TGTGCCAGCAGTTACCTTACTAGCGGGAGTGACTACGAGCAGTACTTC
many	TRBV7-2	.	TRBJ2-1	CASSLWVSSYNEQFF	TGTGCCAGCAGCTTATGGGTGAGCTCCTACAATGAGCAGTTCTTC
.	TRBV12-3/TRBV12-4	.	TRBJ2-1	CASSGLSQGNYNEQFF	TGTGCCAGCAGTGGCCTTAGCCAGGGAAACTACAATGAGCAGTTCTTC
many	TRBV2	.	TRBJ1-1	CVTTGGPEAFF	TGTGTTACAACAGGAGGGCCTGAAGCTTTCTTT
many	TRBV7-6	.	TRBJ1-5	CASSLGTNQPQHF	TGTGCCAGCAGCCTAGGGACCAATCAGCCCCAGCATTTT
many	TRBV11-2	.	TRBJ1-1	CASSLYSGDTEAFF	TGTGCCAGCAGCCTTTACTCAGGGGACACTGAAGCTTTCTTT
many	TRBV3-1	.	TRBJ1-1	CASSVGTLNTEAFF	TGTGCCAGCAGCGTCGGGACATTAAACACTGAAGCTTTCTTT
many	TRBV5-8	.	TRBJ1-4	CASRQGVATNEKLFF	TGTGCCAGCAGGCAGGGCGTAGCAACTAATGAAAAACTGTTTTTT